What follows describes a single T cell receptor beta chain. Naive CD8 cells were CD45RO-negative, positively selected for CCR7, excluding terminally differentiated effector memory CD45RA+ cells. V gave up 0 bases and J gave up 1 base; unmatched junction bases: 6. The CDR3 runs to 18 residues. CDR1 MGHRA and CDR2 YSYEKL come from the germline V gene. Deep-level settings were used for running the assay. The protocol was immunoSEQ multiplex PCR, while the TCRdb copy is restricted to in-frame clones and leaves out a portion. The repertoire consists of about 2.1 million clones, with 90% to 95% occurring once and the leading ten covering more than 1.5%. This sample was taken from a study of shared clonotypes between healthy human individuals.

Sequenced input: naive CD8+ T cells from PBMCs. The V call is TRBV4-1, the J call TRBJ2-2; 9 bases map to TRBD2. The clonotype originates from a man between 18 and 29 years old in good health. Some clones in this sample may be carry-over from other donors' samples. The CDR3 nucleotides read TGCGCCAGCAGCCAAGATCCCCTAGCGGGATGGAACACCGGGGAGCTGTTTTTT. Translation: CASSQDPLAGWNTGELFF.